The next 20 T cell receptor beta chains were all read from a single sample in a study of blood T cell repertoires in COVID-19. Using immunoSEQ multiplex PCR, the repertoire was profiled, and TCRdb retains in-frame clones only, with some absent. The table includes around 99,000 clones, 85% to 95% detected once. The specimen sequenced was peripheral blood. These TCRs come from a woman aged 25-40 years with acute or convalescent COVID-19.

The chain links TRBV7-2 to TRBJ1-6; 9 bases match TRBD1. CDR3 length: 15 residues. V gave up 5 bases and J gave up 8 bases; unmatched junction bases: 7. Germline V lookup: CDR1 SGHTA, CDR2 FQGNSA. This CDR3 reads CASSPGQGWDSPLHF. CDR3 DNA sequence: TGTGCCAGCAGCCCAGGACAGGGGTGGGATTCACCCCTCCACTTT.

The chain couples TRBV6-2 or TRBV6-3 to TRBJ1-2; 8 bases agree with TRBD1. The V segment lost 2 bases and the J segment 5 bases; nucleotides outside the gene matches: 10. The CDR3 extends over 16 amino acids. The germline V gene has CDR1 MNHEY and CDR2 SVGEGT. This CDR3 reads CASSYPAYQGAYGYTF. DNA for the CDR3: TGTGCCAGCAGTTACCCGGCCTATCAGGGGGCGTATGGCTACACCTTC.

CDR3 amino acids: CASSADSLEAFF. CDR3 nucleotides: TGTGCCAGCAGTGCGGACAGTCTTGAAGCTTTCTTT. The chain uses TRBV2 and TRBJ1-1, with D perhaps matching TRBD1 (6 bases). The CDR3 extends over 12 amino acids. Per germline, CDR1 SNHLY and CDR2 FYNNEI. Trimming removed 4 bases at V and 7 bases at J, with 10 bases between.

The chain has TRBV6-5 and TRBJ1-4, with 9 bases identical to TRBD1. This CDR3 has 15 residues. The V segment lost 6 bases and the J segment 7 bases; nucleotides outside the gene matches: 9. Germline CDR1 is MNHEY and CDR2 is SVGAGI. The CDR3 DNA follows: TGTGCCAGCAGCGCGGTGGGACAGGGACGTGAAAAACTGTTTTTT. It codes for CASSAVGQGREKLFF.

The rearrangement links TRBV30 to TRBJ1-1, with 8 bases lining up with TRBD1. Germline lookup yields CDR1 GTSNPN and CDR2 SVGIG (reference sequence). The CDR3 runs to 14 residues. Trimming cost V 0 bases and J 2 bases; bases outside gene matches: 2. The CDR3 region is CAWSVGTGNTEAFF. The CDR3, as DNA: TGTGCCTGGAGTGTAGGGACAGGAAACACTGAAGCTTTCTTT.

The chain links TRBV7-9 to TRBJ2-1; 9 nucleotides align to TRBD1. The CDR3 consists of 15 residues. Germline V gene sequence: CDR1 SEHNR, CDR2 FQNEAQ (reference sequence). V shed 4 bases, J shed 8 bases, and the junction held 9 bases outside the gene matches. The CDR3 coding sequence is TGTGCCAGCAGCTCGCATGGGACAGGGAACGATGAGCAGTTCTTC. It translates to CASSSHGTGNDEQFF.

This clone was observed a single time. CDR3 sequence (DNA): TGTGCCAGTAGTATTTGGCGGGTCTCTGGGGCCAACGTCCTGACTTTC. It encodes CASSIWRVSGANVLTF. V usage is TRBV19 and J usage is TRBJ2-6; maybe TRBD2 (5 bases). The CDR3 is made up of 16 amino acids. The germline V gene has CDR1 LNHDA and CDR2 SQIVND (reference sequence). The ends were cut back, 3 bases at V and 0 bases at J, with 9 bases in the middle.

J is TRBJ1-5 and V is TRBV30; D might be TRBD1 (5 bases). CDR1 and CDR2 from the germline V gene are GTSNPN and SVGIG (reference sequence). Trimming removed 2 bases at V and 6 bases at J, with 8 bases between. This CDR3 has 12 residues. CDR3 nucleotide sequence: TGTGCCTGGAGTTCTACAGGTCAGCCCCAGCATTTT. This codes for CAWSSTGQPQHF. The full variable domain, in which reference TRBV30 and TRBJ1-5 provide the parts outside the CDR3, is SQTIHQWPATLVQPVGSPLSLECTVEGTSNPNLYWYRQAAGRGLQLLFYSVGIGQISSEVPQNLSASRPQDRQFILSSKKLLLSDSGFYLCAWSSTGQPQHFGDGTRLSIL.

V gene TRBV28 combines with J gene TRBJ2-7; unclear D gene. Germline CDR1 is MDHEN and CDR2 is SYDVKM. The CDR3 consists of 13 residues. V was shortened by 6 bases and J by 4 bases, with 13 bases between the two germline ends. The CDR3 protein is CASRTPGWYEQYF. CDR3 coding DNA: TGTGCCAGCAGGACTCCCGGGTGGTACGAGCAGTACTTC.

The chain uses TRBV4-3 and TRBJ1-5, with D unresolved. The CDR3 consists of 15 residues. Germline CDR1 reads LGHNA; CDR2 reads YSLEER. Trimming shortened V by 1 base and J by 2 bases, and 9 bases separated the two germline ends. CDR3 protein: CASSQGASRNQPQHF. For the CDR3, the DNA is TGCGCCAGCAGCCAAGGGGCCAGCCGCAATCAGCCCCAGCATTTT.

The chain is built from TRBV28 and TRBJ1-1, with D possibly TRBD1 on 5 matching bases. CDR3 length equals 13 residues. CDR1 and CDR2 from the germline V gene are MDHEN and SYDVKM. Trimming pared 7 bases from V and 7 bases from J, leaving 16 bases between. CDR3 residues: CASKGQSLGEAFF. DNA of the CDR3: TGTGCCAGCAAGGGGCAGAGCTTAGGTGAAGCTTTCTTT.

The chain has TRBV18 and TRBJ2-1; D is possibly TRBD2 (6 bases). The CDR3 spans 15 residues. The V gene's germline CDR1 is KGHSH and CDR2 LQKENI. V lost 5 bases to trimming and J lost 5 bases, with 16 bases between them. CDR3 residues: CASSEGGAPNNEQFF. DNA for the CDR3: TGTGCCAGCTCAGAGGGCGGGGCCCCGAACAATGAGCAGTTCTTC. The whole variable domain, remainder taken from reference TRBV18 and TRBJ2-1, is NAGVMQNPRHLVRRRGQEARLRCSPMKGHSHVYWYRQLPEEGLKFMVYLQKENIIDESGMPKERFSAEFPKEGPSILRIQQVVRGDSAAYFCASSEGGAPNNEQFFGPGTRLTVL.

The V gene is TRBV3-1 (or the pseudogene TRBV3-2), the J gene TRBJ1-1; D gene uncertain. This CDR3 is built from 17 residues. The V end lost 1 base, the J end lost 1 base, and 16 bases lay between the germline ends. Germline CDR1 is LGHDT and CDR2 is YNNKEL (reference sequence). The CDR3 bases are TGTGCCAGCAGCCAAGGCGTCAGCGGCCGATGGAACACTGAAGCTTTCTTT. Its translation is CASSQGVSGRWNTEAFF.

The chain couples TRBV10-2 to TRBJ2-7; TRBD2 aligns across 8 bases. With V trimmed by 1 base and J by 0 bases, 8 bases remained unmatched. This CDR3 has 17 residues. CDR1 is WSHSY and CDR2 is SAAADI in the germline V gene. The CDR3 region is CASSEWLAGFYSYEQYF. CDR3 in DNA: TGCGCCAGCAGTGAGTGGCTAGCGGGTTTCTACTCCTACGAGCAGTACTTC.

J is TRBJ1-1 and V is TRBV5-1; no definite D call. V was cut by 0 bases and J by 12 bases, with 18 bases left in between. From germline, CDR1 is SGHRS and CDR2 YFSETQ. This CDR3 contains 14 residues. In DNA, the CDR3 is TGCGCCAGCAGCTTGGTCGGCAGCGTGGAGGTGACTTTCTTT. Amino acid sequence: CASSLVGSVEVTFF.

This clone appeared a single time. The chain has TRBV24-1 and TRBJ2-2, with TRBD1 matching 10 bases. V dropped 3 bases and J dropped 4; count of bases not matched to a gene: 7. Germline CDR1 is KGHDR and CDR2 is SFDVKD. The CDR3 has 17 amino acids. CDR3 region: CATSDPTGGLFTGELFF. CDR3 in DNA: TGTGCCACCAGTGATCCGACAGGGGGCCTATTCACCGGGGAGCTGTTTTTT.

V gene TRBV7-2 combines with J gene TRBJ1-1; D remains ambiguous. CDR3 length equals 15 residues. Germline CDR1 SGHTA, CDR2 FQGNSA. The V end lost 1 base, the J end lost 0 bases, and 9 bases lay between the germline ends. For the CDR3, the DNA is TGTGCCAGCAGCTTAGTTTCAGAGGTGAACACTGAAGCTTTCTTT. Protein sequence: CASSLVSEVNTEAFF.

V usage is TRBV6-6 and J usage is TRBJ1-6; D gene ambiguous. Germline values: CDR1 MNHNY, CDR2 SVGAGI (reference sequence). Between the trimmed V and J ends, which lost 6 bases and 5 bases, there was a span of 11 bases. The CDR3 totals 14 residues. This chain's CDR3 is CASSGVEDNSPLHF. The CDR3, as DNA: TGTGCCAGCAGCGGGGTAGAAGATAATTCACCCCTCCACTTT.

The J gene is TRBJ2-3, the V gene TRBV20-1, with 9 bases fitting TRBD2. CDR3 length: 14 amino acids. Germline V CDR1 and CDR2: DFQATT, SNEGSKA (reference sequence). Trimming cost V 3 bases and J 5 bases; bases outside gene matches: 6. DNA for the CDR3: TGCAGTGCTAGTCGAGCGGGGGGTGGAGATACGCAGTATTTT. Its protein is CSASRAGGGDTQYF.

In this sample, this clone turned up once. J is TRBJ2-1 and V is TRBV6-5, with 7 bases identical to TRBD1. Germline lookup yields CDR1 MNHEY and CDR2 SVGAGI. Trimming took 6 bases from V and 2 from J; bases not matched to a gene: 7. The CDR3 sequence is 15 residues long. CDR3 sequence: CASSTGQKTYNEQFF. The CDR3 DNA follows: TGTGCCAGCAGCACGGGACAGAAAACCTACAATGAGCAGTTCTTC.